A selection of T cell receptor beta chains follows, all from one sample in a study of blood T cell repertoires in COVID-19. Assay used: immunoSEQ multiplex PCR; TCRdb lists only in-frame clones, some missing. Among fewer than 45,000 clones listed, 60% to 85% were seen once. Specimen: peripheral blood. These receptors were obtained from a man between 60 and 75 years old with active COVID-19. CDR3s include the opening cysteine and the closing phenylalanine or tryptophan. Each record gives: D gene, J gene, V gene, clone size, CDR3 protein, CDR3 DNA. D genes are given only for firm matches. Clone size is stated in some rows and not others, as once, few, many or a class when expanded.

>TRBD2|TRBJ2-7|TRBV4-1|-
CASSRDDPTGGPSGEQYF
TGCGCCAGCAGCCGGGACGACCCTACGGGAGGGCCTAGCGGCGAGCAGTACTTC
>TRBD1|TRBJ1-2|TRBV7-2|-
CASSTATGTYEYGYTF
TGTGCCAGCAGCACCGCGACAGGGACCTACGAGTATGGCTACACCTTC
>TRBD2|TRBJ2-7|TRBV28|-
CASSRLAAYEQYF
TGTGCCAGCTCCAGACTAGCGGCCTACGAGCAGTACTTC
>TRBD2|TRBJ2-2|TRBV5-4|-
CASSFGGSQATGELFF
TGTGCCAGCAGCTTTGGCGGGAGTCAGGCCACCGGGGAGCTGTTTTTT
>TRBD2|TRBJ2-7|TRBV27|-
CASNPGGRGYEQYF
TGTGCCAGCAACCCGGGCGGGAGAGGTTACGAGCAGTACTTC
>-|TRBJ2-7|TRBV5-6|-
CASSVDTVYEQYF
TGTGCCAGCAGCGTGGACACCGTTTACGAGCAGTACTTC
>-|TRBJ2-7|TRBV28|-
CASSPPLYEQYF
TGTGCCAGCAGTCCCCCACTCTACGAGCAGTACTTC
>-|TRBJ2-2|TRBV6-5|once
CASSLTGFNTGELFF
TGTGCCAGCAGTTTAACGGGATTCAACACCGGGGAGCTGTTTTTT
>-|TRBJ1-1|TRBV10-3|-
CAISEDRRGAFF
TGTGCCATCAGTGAGGACAGAAGAGGAGCTTTCTTT
>-|TRBJ2-7|TRBV30|-
CAWSVARGGGQYF
TGTGCCTGGAGTGTGGCGAGGGGAGGTGGGCAGTACTTC